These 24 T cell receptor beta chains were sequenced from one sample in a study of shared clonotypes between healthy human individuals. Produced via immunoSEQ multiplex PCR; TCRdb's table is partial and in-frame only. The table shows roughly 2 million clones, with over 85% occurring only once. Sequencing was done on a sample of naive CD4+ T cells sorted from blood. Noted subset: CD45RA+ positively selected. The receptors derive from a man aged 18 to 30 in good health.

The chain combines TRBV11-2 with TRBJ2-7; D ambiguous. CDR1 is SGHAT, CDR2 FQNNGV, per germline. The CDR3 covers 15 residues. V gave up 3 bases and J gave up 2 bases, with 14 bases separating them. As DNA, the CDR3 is TGTGCCAGCAGCTTCTCAGACAAGACCACCTACGAGCAGTACTTC. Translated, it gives CASSFSDKTTYEQYF. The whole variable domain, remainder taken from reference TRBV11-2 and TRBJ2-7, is EAGVAQSPRYKIIEKRQSVAFWCNPISGHATLYWYQQILGQGPKLLIQFQNNGVVDDSQLPKDRFSAERLKGVDSTLKIQPAKLEDSAVYLCASSFSDKTTYEQYFGPGTRLTVT.

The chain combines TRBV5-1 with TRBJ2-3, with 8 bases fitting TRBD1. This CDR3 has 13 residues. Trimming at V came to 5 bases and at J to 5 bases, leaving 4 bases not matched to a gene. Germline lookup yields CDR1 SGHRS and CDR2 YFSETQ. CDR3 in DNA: TGCGCCAGCAGGAAGGGACAGGAAGATACGCAGTATTTT. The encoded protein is CASRKGQEDTQYF.

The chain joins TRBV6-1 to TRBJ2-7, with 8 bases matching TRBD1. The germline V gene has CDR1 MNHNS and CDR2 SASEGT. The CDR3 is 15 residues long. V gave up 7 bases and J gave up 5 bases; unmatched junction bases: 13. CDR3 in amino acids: CASTAQGANWNEQYF. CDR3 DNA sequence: TGTGCCAGCACGGCCCAGGGGGCGAATTGGAACGAGCAGTACTTC.

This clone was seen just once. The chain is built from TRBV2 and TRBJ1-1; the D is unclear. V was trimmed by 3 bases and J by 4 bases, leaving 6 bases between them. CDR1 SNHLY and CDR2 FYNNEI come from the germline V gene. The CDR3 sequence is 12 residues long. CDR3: CASSDRVTEAFF. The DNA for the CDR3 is TGTGCCAGCAGTGATCGGGTCACTGAAGCTTTCTTT. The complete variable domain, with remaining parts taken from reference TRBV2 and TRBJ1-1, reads EPEVTQTPSHQVTQMGQEVILRCVPISNHLYFYWYRQILGQKVEFLVSFYNNEISEKSEIFDDQFSVERPDGSNFTLKIRSTKLEDSAMYFCASSDRVTEAFFGQGTRLTVV.

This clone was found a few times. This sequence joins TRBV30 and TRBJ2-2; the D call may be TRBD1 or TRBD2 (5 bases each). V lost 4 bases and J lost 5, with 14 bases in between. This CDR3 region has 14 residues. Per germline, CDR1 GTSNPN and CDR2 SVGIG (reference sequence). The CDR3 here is CAWIRDLGTGELFF. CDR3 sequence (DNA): TGTGCCTGGATCCGGGACCTTGGGACCGGGGAGCTGTTTTTT. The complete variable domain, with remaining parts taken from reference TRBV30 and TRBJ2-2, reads SQTIHQWPATLVQPVGSPLSLECTVEGTSNPNLYWYRQAAGRGLQLLFYSVGIGQISSEVPQNLSASRPQDRQFILSSKKLLLSDSGFYLCAWIRDLGTGELFFGEGSRLTVL.

CDR3 sequence (DNA): TGTGCCAGCTCTGCGGGGGCAGGTAGTGAGCAGTACTTC. As protein: CASSAGAGSEQYF. V usage is TRBV6-5 and J usage is TRBJ2-7; the D gene is possibly TRBD2 (7 bases). The CDR3 totals 13 residues. The germline V and J ends were trimmed by 8 bases and 7 bases, with 18 bases remaining between them. Germline-derived CDR1 and CDR2 are MNHEY and SVGAGI.

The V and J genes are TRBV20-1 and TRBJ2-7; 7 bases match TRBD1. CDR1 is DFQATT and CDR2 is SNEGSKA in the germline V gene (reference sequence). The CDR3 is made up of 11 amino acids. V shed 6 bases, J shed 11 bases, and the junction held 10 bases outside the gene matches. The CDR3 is CSAHQGTVEYF. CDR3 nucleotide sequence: TGCAGTGCACATCAGGGGACAGTGGAGTACTTC.

The CDR3 nucleotides are TGTGCCAGCAGCGTAGCCGGGACACAGGTATTTGATACGCAGTATTTT. Protein: CASSVAGTQVFDTQYF. The chain joins TRBV9 to TRBJ2-3; possible D gene TRBD1, 6 bases. This CDR3 has 16 amino acids. The V gene's germline CDR1 is SGDLS and CDR2 YYNGEE. Trimming took off 0 bases at V and 6 bases at J, with 17 bases between the two ends.

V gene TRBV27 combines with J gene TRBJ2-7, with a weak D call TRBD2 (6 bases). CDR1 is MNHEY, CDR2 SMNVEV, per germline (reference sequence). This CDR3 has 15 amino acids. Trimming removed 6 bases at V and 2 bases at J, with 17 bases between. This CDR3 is CASSRGKGEPYEQYF. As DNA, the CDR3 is TGTGCCAGCAGCCGGGGGAAAGGGGAACCCTACGAGCAGTACTTC.

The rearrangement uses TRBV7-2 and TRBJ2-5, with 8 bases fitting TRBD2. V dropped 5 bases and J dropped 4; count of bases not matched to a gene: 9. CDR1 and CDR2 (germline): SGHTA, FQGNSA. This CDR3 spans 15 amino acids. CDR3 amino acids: CASSLSGSLRETQYF. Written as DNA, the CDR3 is TGTGCCAGCAGCCTAAGCGGGAGCTTAAGAGAGACCCAGTACTTC. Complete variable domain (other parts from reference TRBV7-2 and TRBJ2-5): GAGVSQSPSNKVTEKGKDVELRCDPISGHTALYWYRQSLGQGLEFLIYFQGNSAPDKSGLPSDRFSAERTGGSVSTLTIQRTQQEDSAVYLCASSLSGSLRETQYFGPGTRLLVL.

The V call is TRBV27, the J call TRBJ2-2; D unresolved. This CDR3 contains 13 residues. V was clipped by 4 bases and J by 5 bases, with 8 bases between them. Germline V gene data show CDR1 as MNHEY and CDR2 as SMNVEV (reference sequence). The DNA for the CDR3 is TGTGCCAGCAGTTCCTACGGTACCGGGGAGCTGTTTTTT. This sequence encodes CASSSYGTGELFF.

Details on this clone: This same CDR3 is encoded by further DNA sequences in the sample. The CDR3 nucleotides are TGCGCCAGCAGCTTGGGTCAGGGGGGTAGTTCACCCCTCCACTTT. Residues: CASSLGQGGSSPLHF. The chain has TRBV5-1 and TRBJ1-6, with 7 bases matching TRBD1. This CDR3 comprises 15 residues. V lost 0 bases, J lost 9 bases, and 6 bases stayed unmatched. CDR1 is SGHRS, CDR2 YFSETQ, per germline.

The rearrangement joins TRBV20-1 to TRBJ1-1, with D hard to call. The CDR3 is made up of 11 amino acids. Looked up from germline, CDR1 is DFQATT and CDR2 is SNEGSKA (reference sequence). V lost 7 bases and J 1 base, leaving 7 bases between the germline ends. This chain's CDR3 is CSGVRNTEAFF. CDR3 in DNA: TGCAGTGGGGTAAGGAACACTGAAGCTTTCTTT.

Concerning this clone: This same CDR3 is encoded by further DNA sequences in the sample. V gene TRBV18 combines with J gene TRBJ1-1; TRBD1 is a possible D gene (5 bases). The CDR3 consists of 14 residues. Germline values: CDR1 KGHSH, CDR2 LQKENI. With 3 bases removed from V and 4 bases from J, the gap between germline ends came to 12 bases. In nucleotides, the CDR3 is TGTGCCAGCTCACCCACGGGGGTGGGCACTGAAGCTTTCTTT. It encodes CASSPTGVGTEAFF.

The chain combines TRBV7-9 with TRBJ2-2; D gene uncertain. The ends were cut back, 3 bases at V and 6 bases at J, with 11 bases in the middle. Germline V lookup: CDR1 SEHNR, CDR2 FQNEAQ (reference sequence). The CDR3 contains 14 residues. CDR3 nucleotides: TGTGCCAGCAGCTTCGCCCGGTCGTCCGGGGAGCTGTTTTTT. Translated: CASSFARSSGELFF. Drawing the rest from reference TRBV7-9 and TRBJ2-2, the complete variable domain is DTGVSQNPRHKITKRGQNVTFRCDPISEHNRLYWYRQTLGQGPEFLTYFQNEAQLEKSRLLSDRFSAERPKGSFSTLEIQRTEQGDSAMYLCASSFARSSGELFFGEGSRLTVL.

The CDR3 spells CASSPAGQGVRPQHF. The CDR3 coding sequence is TGTGCCAGCTCACCTGCGGGACAGGGAGTTCGGCCCCAGCATTTT. The chain employs TRBV18 and TRBJ1-5; 9 nucleotides align to TRBD1. Germline V gives CDR1 KGHSH, CDR2 LQKENI. The CDR3 has 15 amino acids. With 3 bases clipped from V and 9 bases from J, the junction kept 9 bases outside the gene matches. Based on the CDR3 plus reference TRBV18 and TRBJ1-5, the full variable domain is NAGVMQNPRHLVRRRGQEARLRCSPMKGHSHVYWYRQLPEEGLKFMVYLQKENIIDESGMPKERFSAEFPKEGPSILRIQQVVRGDSAAYFCASSPAGQGVRPQHFGDGTRLSIL.

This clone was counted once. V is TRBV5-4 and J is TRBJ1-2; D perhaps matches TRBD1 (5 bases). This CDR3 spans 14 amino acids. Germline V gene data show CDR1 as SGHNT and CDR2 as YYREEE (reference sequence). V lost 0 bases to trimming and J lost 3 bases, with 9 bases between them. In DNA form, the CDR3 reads TGTGCCAGCAGCTTGGGTCGGGACTACTATGGCTACACCTTC. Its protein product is CASSLGRDYYGYTF.

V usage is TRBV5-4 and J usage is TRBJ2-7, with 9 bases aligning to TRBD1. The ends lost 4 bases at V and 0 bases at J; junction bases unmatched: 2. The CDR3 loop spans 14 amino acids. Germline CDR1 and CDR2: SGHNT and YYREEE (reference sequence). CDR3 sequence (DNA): TGTGCCAGCAGCCGGACAGGGGACTCCTACGAGCAGTACTTC. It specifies CASSRTGDSYEQYF.

The CDR3 DNA sequence: TGTGCCAGCAGCTTAGCCGTCAGTGGGTCCACAGCAATTAACTATGGCTACACCTTC. Protein: CASSLAVSGSTAINYGYTF. The rearrangement joins TRBV7-2 to TRBJ1-2; D unclear. CDR3 length: 19 amino acids. V lost 0 bases and J lost 1, with 21 bases in between. Germline lookup yields CDR1 SGHTA and CDR2 FQGNSA.

The CDR3 DNA reads as TGTGCCAGCAGCTTGTACGTCCTGATAAGCGCAGATACGCAGTATTTT. Protein sequence: CASSLYVLISADTQYF. The chain joins TRBV5-6 to TRBJ2-3; D not certain. This CDR3 is built from 16 residues. V was shortened by 1 base and J by 4 bases, with 16 bases between the two germline ends. Germline V gives CDR1 SGHDT, CDR2 YYEEEE.

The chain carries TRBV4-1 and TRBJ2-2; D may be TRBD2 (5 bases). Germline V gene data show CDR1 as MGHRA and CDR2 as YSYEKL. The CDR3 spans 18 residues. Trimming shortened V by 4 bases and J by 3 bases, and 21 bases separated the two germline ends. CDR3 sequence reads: CASSPKHGNPGDTGELFF. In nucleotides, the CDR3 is TGCGCCAGCAGCCCAAAACATGGTAACCCCGGGGACACCGGGGAGCTGTTTTTT.

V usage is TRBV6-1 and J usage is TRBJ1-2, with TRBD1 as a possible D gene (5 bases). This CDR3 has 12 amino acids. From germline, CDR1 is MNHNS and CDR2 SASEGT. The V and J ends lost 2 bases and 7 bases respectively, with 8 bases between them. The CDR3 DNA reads TGTGCCAGCAGTGAAAGGACATTTGGCTACACCTTC. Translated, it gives CASSERTFGYTF.

In DNA, the CDR3 is TGCGCCAGCAACGTACAGGGCCTAGCGGGTGAGACCCAGTACTTC. Translation gives CASNVQGLAGETQYF. The V call is TRBV5-1, the J call TRBJ2-5; 8 positions match TRBD2. The CDR3 is 15 residues long. The trim removed 6 bases at V and 5 bases at J, leaving 12 bases unmatched. CDR1 and CDR2 from the germline V gene are SGHRS and YFSETQ.

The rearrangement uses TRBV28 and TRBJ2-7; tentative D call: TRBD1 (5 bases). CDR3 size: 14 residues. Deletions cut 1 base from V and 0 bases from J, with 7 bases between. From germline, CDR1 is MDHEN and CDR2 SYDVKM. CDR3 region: CASSLSGISYEQYF. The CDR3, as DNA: TGTGCCAGCAGTTTATCAGGGATCTCCTACGAGCAGTACTTC.